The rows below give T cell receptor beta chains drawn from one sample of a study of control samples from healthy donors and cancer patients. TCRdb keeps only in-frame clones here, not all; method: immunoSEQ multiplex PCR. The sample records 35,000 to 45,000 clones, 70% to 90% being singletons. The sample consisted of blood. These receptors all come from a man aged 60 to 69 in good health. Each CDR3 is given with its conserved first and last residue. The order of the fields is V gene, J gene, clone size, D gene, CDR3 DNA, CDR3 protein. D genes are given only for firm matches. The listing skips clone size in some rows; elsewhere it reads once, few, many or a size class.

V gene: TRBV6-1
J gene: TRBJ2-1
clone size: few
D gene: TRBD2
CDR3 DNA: TGTGCCAGCAGTGTCCTAGCGGGAGAGGTTAGAAATGAGCAGTTCTTC
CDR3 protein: CASSVLAGEVRNEQFF

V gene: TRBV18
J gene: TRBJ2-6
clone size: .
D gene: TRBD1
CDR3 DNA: TGTGCCAGCTCAAAGGGGGCCTCTGGGGCCAACGTCCTGACTTTC
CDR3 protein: CASSKGASGANVLTF

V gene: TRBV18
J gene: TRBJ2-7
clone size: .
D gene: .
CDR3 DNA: TGTGCCAGCTCACCACCGCCGTTGACCCGGGACGAGCAGTACTTC
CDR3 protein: CASSPPPLTRDEQYF

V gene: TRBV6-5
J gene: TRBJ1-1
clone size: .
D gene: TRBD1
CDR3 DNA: TGTGCCAGCAGTTACCGGGACAGGTTGGGCACTGAAGCTTTCTTT
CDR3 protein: CASSYRDRLGTEAFF

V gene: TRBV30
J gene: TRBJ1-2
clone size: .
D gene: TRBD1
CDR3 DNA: TGTGCCTGGAGTGAGCAAACAGGGGACTATGGCTACACCTTC
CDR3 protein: CAWSEQTGDYGYTF

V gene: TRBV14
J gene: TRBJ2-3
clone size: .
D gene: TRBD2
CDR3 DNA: TGTGCCAGCAGCCAAAAACTAGCGGATTTCACAGATACGCAGTATTTT
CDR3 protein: CASSQKLADFTDTQYF

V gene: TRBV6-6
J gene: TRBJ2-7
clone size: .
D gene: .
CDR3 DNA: TGTGCCAGCAGTTCCCCGGGACACCTCTCCTACGAGCAGTACTTC
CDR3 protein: CASSSPGHLSYEQYF

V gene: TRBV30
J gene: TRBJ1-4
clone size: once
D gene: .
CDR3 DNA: TGTGCCTGGAGTGTTTGGGGGGCTGGTAATGAAAAACTGTTTTTT
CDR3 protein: CAWSVWGAGNEKLFF

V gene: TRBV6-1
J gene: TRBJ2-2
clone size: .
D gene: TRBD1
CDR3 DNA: TGTGCCAGCAGTGAGTTCGACAGGGTGAACACCGGGGAGCTGTTTTTT
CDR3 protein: CASSEFDRVNTGELFF

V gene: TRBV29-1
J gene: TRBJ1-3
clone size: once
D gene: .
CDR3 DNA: TGCAGCGCCCTGGGGACTTCACCCACAGAACTCTCTGGAAACACCATATATTTT
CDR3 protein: CSALGTSPTELSGNTIYF

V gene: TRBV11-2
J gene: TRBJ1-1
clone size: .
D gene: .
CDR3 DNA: TGTGCCAGCAGCTTAGAATGGGGCAGGGCCAACACTGAAGCTTTCTTT
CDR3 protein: CASSLEWGRANTEAFF

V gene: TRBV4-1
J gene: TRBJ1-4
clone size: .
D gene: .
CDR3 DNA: TGCGCCAGCAGCCAAGAGGGGAGACCTGCAACTAATGAAAAACTGTTTTTT
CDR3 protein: CASSQEGRPATNEKLFF

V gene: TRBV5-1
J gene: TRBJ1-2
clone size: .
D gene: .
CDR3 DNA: TGCGCCAGCAGCTTGGCCATCACCGTCTATGGCTACACCTTC
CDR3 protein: CASSLAITVYGYTF

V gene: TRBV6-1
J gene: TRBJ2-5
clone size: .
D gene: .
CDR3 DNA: TGTGCCAGCAGTGAAGGGAGACAGAAAGAGACCCAGTACTTC
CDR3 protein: CASSEGRQKETQYF

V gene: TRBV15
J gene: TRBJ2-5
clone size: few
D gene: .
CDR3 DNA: TGTGCCACCAGCAGAGATCGGGGCTGGAGGGAGACCCAGTACTTC
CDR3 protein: CATSRDRGWRETQYF

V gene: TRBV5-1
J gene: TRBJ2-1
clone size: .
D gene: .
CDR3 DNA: TGCGCCAGCAGCTTGGACAGGGATGATAAGTTCTTC
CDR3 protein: CASSLDRDDKFF

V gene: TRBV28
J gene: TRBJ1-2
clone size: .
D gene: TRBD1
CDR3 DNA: TGTGCCAGCAGGGGTGGACAGGGGGGACGTGGCTACACCTTC
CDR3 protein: CASRGGQGGRGYTF

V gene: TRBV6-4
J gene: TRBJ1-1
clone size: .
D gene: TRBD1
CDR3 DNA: TGTGCCAGCAGCGGGGACAGGGGGCCTAACACTGAAGCTTTCTTT
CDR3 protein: CASSGDRGPNTEAFF

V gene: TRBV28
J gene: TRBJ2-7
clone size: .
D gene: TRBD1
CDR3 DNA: TGTGCCAGCAGAGGGGCGGGGACAGGGTCCTACGAGCAGTACTTC
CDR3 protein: CASRGAGTGSYEQYF

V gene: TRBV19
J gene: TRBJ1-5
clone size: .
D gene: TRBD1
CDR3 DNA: TGTGCCAGTAGTCCCCAGGGACAGGGAAGCAATCAGCCCCAGCATTTT
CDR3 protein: CASSPQGQGSNQPQHF

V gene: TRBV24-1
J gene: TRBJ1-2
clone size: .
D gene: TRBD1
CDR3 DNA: TGTGCCACCTCTCGGGCCGGGACAGACCTTTATGGCTACACCTTC
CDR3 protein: CATSRAGTDLYGYTF

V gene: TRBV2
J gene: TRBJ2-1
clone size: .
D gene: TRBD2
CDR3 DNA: TGTGCCAGCAGTGGGACTCCGGGACTATTGTACAATGAGCAGTTCTTC
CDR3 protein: CASSGTPGLLYNEQFF

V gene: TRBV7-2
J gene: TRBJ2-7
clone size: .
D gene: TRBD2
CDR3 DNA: TGTGCCAGCAGCTTCCTAGCGGGAGAGACCTACGAGCAGTACTTC
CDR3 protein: CASSFLAGETYEQYF

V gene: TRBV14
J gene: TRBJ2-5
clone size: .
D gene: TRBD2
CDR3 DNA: TGTGCCAGCAGCCTGGGACTAGCGGGAGGACAAGAGACCCAGTACTTC
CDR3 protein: CASSLGLAGGQETQYF

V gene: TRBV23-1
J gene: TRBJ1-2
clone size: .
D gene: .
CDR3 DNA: TGCGCCAGCAGTCGAGGGGGGAGCTACTATGGCTACACCTTC
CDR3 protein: CASSRGGSYYGYTF

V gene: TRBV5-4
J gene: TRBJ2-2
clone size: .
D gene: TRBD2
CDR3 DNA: TGTGCCAGCAGCCGGCGGGGGTGGGCCACCGGGGAGCTGTTTTTT
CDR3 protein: CASSRRGWATGELFF

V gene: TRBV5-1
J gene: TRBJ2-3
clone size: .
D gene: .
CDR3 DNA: TGCGCCAGCAGCCGCCGCACAGATACGCAGTATTTT
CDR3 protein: CASSRRTDTQYF

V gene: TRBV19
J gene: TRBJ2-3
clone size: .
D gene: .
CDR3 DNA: TGTGCCAGTAGTATACGTCAGATAACAGATACGCAGTATTTT
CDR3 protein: CASSIRQITDTQYF

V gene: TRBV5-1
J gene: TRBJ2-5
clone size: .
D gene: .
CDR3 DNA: TGCGCCAGCAGCTTGGGGTTGAGAGGCGGAGAGACCCAGTACTTC
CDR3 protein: CASSLGLRGGETQYF

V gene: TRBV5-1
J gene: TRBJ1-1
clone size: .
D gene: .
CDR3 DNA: TGCGCCAGCAGCTTGGATCTCGGCACTGAAGCTTTCTTT
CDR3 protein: CASSLDLGTEAFF

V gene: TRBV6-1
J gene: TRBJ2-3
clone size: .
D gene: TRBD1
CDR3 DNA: TGTGCCAGCAGTGAGAAGAGGGGGCTTATTGCAGATACGCAGTATTTT
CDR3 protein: CASSEKRGLIADTQYF

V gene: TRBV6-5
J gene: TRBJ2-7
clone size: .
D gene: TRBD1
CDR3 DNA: TGTGCCAGCAGCCGATCCCGGGACAGCTCCTACGAGCAGTACTTC
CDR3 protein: CASSRSRDSSYEQYF

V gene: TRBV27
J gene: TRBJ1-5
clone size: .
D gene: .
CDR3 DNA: TGTGCCAGCAGTCCTTCGTCCAGGGTCAATCAGCCCCAGCATTTT
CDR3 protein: CASSPSSRVNQPQHF

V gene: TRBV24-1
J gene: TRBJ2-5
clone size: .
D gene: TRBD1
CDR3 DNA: TGTGCCACCAGTGCTCCTGACAGGGCGGAGACCCAGTACTTC
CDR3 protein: CATSAPDRAETQYF

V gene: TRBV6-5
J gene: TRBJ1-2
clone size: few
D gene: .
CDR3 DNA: TGTGCCAGCACTACAGGGCGCTATGGCTACACCTTC
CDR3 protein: CASTTGRYGYTF

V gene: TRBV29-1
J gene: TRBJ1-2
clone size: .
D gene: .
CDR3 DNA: TGCAGCGCTTACGTGCAATCCGGATATAACTATGGCTACACCTTC
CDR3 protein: CSAYVQSGYNYGYTF

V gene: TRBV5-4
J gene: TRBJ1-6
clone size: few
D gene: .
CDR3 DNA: TGTGCCAGCAGCTTAGGGACTTCAAATTCACCCCTCCACTTT
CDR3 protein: CASSLGTSNSPLHF

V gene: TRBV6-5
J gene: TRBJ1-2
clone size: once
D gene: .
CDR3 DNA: TGTGCCAGCAGTCTATCAACGGGTGGCTACACCTTC
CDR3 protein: CASSLSTGGYTF

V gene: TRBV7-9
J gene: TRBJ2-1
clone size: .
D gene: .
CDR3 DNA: TGTGCCAGCAGCTTAAGTAGTATGTGGGAGCGACTGTACAATGAGCAGTTCTTC
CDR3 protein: CASSLSSMWERLYNEQFF

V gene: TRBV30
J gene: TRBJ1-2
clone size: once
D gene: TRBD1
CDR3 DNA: TGTGCCTGGGACGGGGGGACAGGGATTAACTATGGCTACACCTTC
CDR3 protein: CAWDGGTGINYGYTF